This entry describes one T cell receptor (beta chain). The sample originates from a study of control samples from healthy donors and cancer patients. V shed 0 bases, J shed 1 base, and the junction held 4 bases outside the gene matches. The CDR3 covers 15 residues. Per the germline V gene, CDR1 is SGDLS and CDR2 is YYNGEE. The method was immunoSEQ multiplex PCR; TCRdb's version includes in-frame clones alone and lacks a portion of them. The sample lists over 75,000 clones, 90% to 95% occurring once. The receptor was isolated from a man between 25 and 39 years old in good health. Sequenced material: blood. The chain uses TRBV9 and TRBJ2-7; 7 nucleotides align to TRBD1. CDR3 nucleotide sequence: TGTGCCAGCAGCGTAGCGGACAGGCCGTCCTACGAGCAGTACTTC. Residues: CASSVADRPSYEQYF.